This is a list of T cell receptor beta chains from one sample in a study of brain T cells in children with intractable seizures. Produced via immunoSEQ multiplex PCR; TCRdb's table is partial and in-frame only. The sample holds 340,000 or so clones, about 94% seen once. The source was peripheral blood, collected 4 to 5 months after surgery. These receptors were obtained from a boy under two years old with tuberous sclerosis and intractable seizures. The CDR3 runs from the conserved cysteine through the conserved F or W. The order of the fields is D gene, V gene, J gene, clone size, CDR3 DNA, CDR3 protein. A D gene is named only where the DNA matches it firmly. Some rows have no size entry. The others give once, few or many, or a class for an expanded clone.

>TRBD1|TRBV19|TRBJ2-7|NA
TGTGCCAGTAGCCCGACAGGGGGCGAGTACGAGCAGTACTTC
CASSPTGGEYEQYF
>NA|TRBV11-2|TRBJ1-3|NA
TGTGCCAGCAGCTTAGTGGATGGGAGCTCTGGAAACACCATATATTTT
CASSLVDGSSGNTIYF
>TRBD2|TRBV7-9|TRBJ2-1|NA
TGTGCCAGCAGCCCTGGGACTAGCGGGAGTAATGAGCAGTTCTTC
CASSPGTSGSNEQFF
>TRBD1|TRBV6-5|TRBJ1-1|NA
TGTGCCAGCAGTTACTCAGACAGGGACACTGAAGCTTTCTTT
CASSYSDRDTEAFF
>NA|TRBV6-1|TRBJ2-2|NA
TGTGCCAGCAGTGAAAAAGCCGGGACGATAATACGGGAGCTGTTTTTT
CASSEKAGTIIRELFF
>TRBD2|TRBV7-8|TRBJ2-7|NA
TGTGCCAGCAGCTTAGGTGTGGGGGGGAGGAACTACGAGCAGTACTTC
CASSLGVGGRNYEQYF
>NA|TRBV5-1|TRBJ1-1|NA
TGCGCCAGCAGCTGGGGACCGTTGAACACTGAAGCTTTCTTT
CASSWGPLNTEAFF
>NA|TRBV3-1/TRBV3-2|TRBJ2-4|NA
TGTGCCAGCAGCTTAGCCAAAAACATTCAGTACTTC
CASSLAKNIQYF
>TRBD1|TRBV11-2|TRBJ1-1|NA
TGTGCCAGCAGCGCTATTAGGGGGCTGAACACTGAAGCTTTCTTT
CASSAIRGLNTEAFF
>NA|TRBV10-2|TRBJ2-5|once
TGCGCCAGCAAGGGACTGCTCCGGACCCAGTACTTC
CASKGLLRTQYF
>NA|TRBV6-2/TRBV6-3|TRBJ1-2|NA
TGTGCCAGCAGTTACTCCCCTGCTCCGGGCTATGGCTACACCTTC
CASSYSPAPGYGYTF
>TRBD2|TRBV15|TRBJ2-1|NA
TGTGCCACCAGCAGAGATTTAGCGGGAGGGGGGAATGAGCAGTTCTTC
CATSRDLAGGGNEQFF
>NA|TRBV19|TRBJ1-3|NA
TGTGCCAGTAACGCCTCGGGAGGAAACACCATATATTTT
CASNASGGNTIYF
>TRBD2|TRBV11-2|TRBJ2-3|NA
TGTGCCAGCAGCTTAGATCGCCCCTCTAGCGGGAGGGATACGCAGTATTTT
CASSLDRPSSGRDTQYF
>TRBD2|TRBV6-6|TRBJ2-3|NA
TGTGCCAGCAGTTACTCTTTGGGGGGGGGCACAGATACGCAGTATTTT
CASSYSLGGGTDTQYF
>NA|TRBV27|TRBJ2-7|NA
TGTGCCAGCAGTTTATCTCGGGCAGGGGACACCTACGAGCAGTACTTC
CASSLSRAGDTYEQYF
>NA|TRBV7-9|TRBJ2-2|NA
TGTGCCAGCAGTGGGGTGGGGACGAAGGACACCGGGGAGCTGTTTTTT
CASSGVGTKDTGELFF
>NA|TRBV9|TRBJ1-1|NA
TGTGCCAGCAGCGTAGCTTCGGGGGGACTCTCTGAAGCTTTCTTT
CASSVASGGLSEAFF
>NA|TRBV19|TRBJ2-5|NA
TGTGCCAGTAGTATGATCGGCAGGGGGGACCAAGAGACCCAGTACTTC
CASSMIGRGDQETQYF
>TRBD1|TRBV5-4|TRBJ2-7|NA
TGTGCCAGCAGCGACCGGGACAGGGGAGGCGAGCAGTACTTC
CASSDRDRGGEQYF
>NA|TRBV11-3|TRBJ2-1|NA
TGTGCCAGCAGCTTAGGGCGCTCCCGGAATGAGCAGTTCTTC
CASSLGRSRNEQFF
>TRBD1|TRBV10-3|TRBJ2-5|NA
TGTGCCATCAGACCGGGACAGTCTAGCCAAGAGACCCAGTACTTC
CAIRPGQSSQETQYF